The 31 T cell receptor beta chains reported below all come from one sample, sequenced in a study of cytomegalovirus exposure and HLA in healthy donors. The study ran its PCR with 60 Vbeta and 13 Jbeta primers. The method was immunoSEQ multiplex PCR; TCRdb's version includes in-frame clones alone and lacks a portion of them. Among some 130,000 clones listed, roughly two thirds were seen once. The sample was PBMCs. These receptors were collected from a man aged 25 to 45 in good health and CMV-seropositive.

The chain employs TRBV5-1 and TRBJ2-7, with D maybe TRBD1 (7 bases). The CDR3 covers 15 residues. Trimming cost V 3 bases and J 1 base, with 14 bases left between them. Germline CDR1 reads SGHRS; CDR2 reads YFSETQ. The CDR3 DNA is TGCGCCAGCAGCTGGGGGCGGGACAGATCCTACGAGCAGTACTTC. Amino acid sequence: CASSWGRDRSYEQYF.

The chain uses TRBV19 and TRBJ1-5, with TRBD1 matching over 7 bases. This CDR3 has 14 amino acids. Looked up from germline, CDR1 is LNHDA and CDR2 is SQIVND (reference sequence). V shed 5 bases and J 2 bases; nucleotides not matched to a gene: 3. The CDR3 coding sequence is TGTGCCAGTAGTTATGACAGGGGCAATCAGCCCCAGCATTTT. Translation: CASSYDRGNQPQHF.

The chain is built from TRBV28 and TRBJ2-3, with D possibly TRBD1 on 5 matching bases. Trimming removed 5 bases from V and 3 bases from J, with 21 bases in between. The CDR3 is made up of 17 amino acids. The V gene's germline CDR1 is MDHEN and CDR2 SYDVKM. The CDR3 coding sequence is TGTGCCAGCAGTCCGCAACCCCGAGCAGGGTGGACAGATACGCAGTATTTT. Protein sequence: CASSPQPRAGWTDTQYF.

Written as DNA, the CDR3 is TGCGCCAGCGCTAGCGGACCCTACGAGCAGTACTTC. It translates to CASASGPYEQYF. The chain joins TRBV5-1 to TRBJ2-7; 7 positions match TRBD2. The trim removed 7 bases at V and 2 bases at J, leaving 3 bases unmatched. The CDR3 contains 12 residues. In germline, CDR1 is SGHRS, CDR2 YFSETQ.

Worth noting for this clone: An end of the junction does not agree with germline; a read error may underlie this. The chain carries TRBV25-1 and TRBJ2-7; D is possibly TRBD1 (5 bases). This CDR3 is 16 amino acids long. Per the germline V gene, CDR1 is MGHDK and CDR2 is SYGVNS. For the CDR3, the DNA is TGTGCCGGCAGTGGCCCGACCCGGACAATGACCTACGAGCAGTACTTC. It yields the protein CAGSGPTRTMTYEQYF.

This clone was counted a few times. Its ends do not fully match the called genes, so a read error is possible. V is TRBV5-1 and J is TRBJ2-5, with unresolved D. This CDR3 is built from 14 residues. From germline, CDR1 is SGHRS and CDR2 YFSETQ. The CDR3 is CASRLGAFQETQYF. CDR3 bases: TGCGCCAGCAGGTTGGGCGCGTTCCAAGAGACCCAGTACTTC.

The chain recombines TRBV9 with TRBJ2-3; 8 positions match TRBD2. V lost 3 bases to trimming and J lost 0 bases; unmatched junction nucleotides: 24. Germline CDR1 is SGDLS and CDR2 is YYNGEE. There are 22 residues in the CDR3. The CDR3 DNA reads as TGTGCCAGCAGCGGGGTCCTGACCTTGGGTAGCGGGACCGGCTCTAGCACAGATACGCAGTATTTT. It encodes CASSGVLTLGSGTGSSTDTQYF.

Remarks on this clone: One end of the junction varies from germline; a read error may be responsible. This rearrangement joins TRBV7-2 to TRBJ1-5, with D possibly being TRBD1 (5 bases). Germline V gene lookup returns CDR1 SGHTA and CDR2 FQGNSA. The CDR3 spans 14 residues. The CDR3 protein is CASSPQGSSQPQHF. As DNA, the CDR3 is TGTGCCAGCAGCCCCCAGGGCAGCAGTCAGCCCCAGCATTTT.

V usage is TRBV2 and J usage is TRBJ2-1; 7 bases align to TRBD1. Germline-derived CDR1 and CDR2 are SNHLY and FYNNEI. This CDR3 has 14 amino acids. Trimming cost V 4 bases and J 4 bases; bases outside gene matches: 4. The CDR3 spells CASSGDSLYNEQFF. CDR3 in DNA: TGTGCCAGCAGTGGGGACAGCTTATACAATGAGCAGTTCTTC. The full variable domain, its missing parts supplied by reference TRBV2 and TRBJ2-1, is EPEVTQTPSHQVTQMGQEVILRCVPISNHLYFYWYRQILGQKVEFLVSFYNNEISEKSEIFDDQFSVERPDGSNFTLKIRSTKLEDSAMYFCASSGDSLYNEQFFGPGTRLTVL.

CDR3 residues: CASSSTGGYQPQHF. The CDR3 DNA is TGTGCCAGCAGCTCGACAGGAGGATATCAGCCCCAGCATTTT. The rearrangement links TRBV11-2 to TRBJ1-5, with TRBD1 as a possible D gene (6 bases). CDR1 is SGHAT, CDR2 FQNNGV, per germline. The V and J ends lost 4 bases and 5 bases respectively, with 12 bases between them. The CDR3 is 14 amino acids. Variable domain in full (rest from reference TRBV11-2 and TRBJ1-5): EAGVAQSPRYKIIEKRQSVAFWCNPISGHATLYWYQQILGQGPKLLIQFQNNGVVDDSQLPKDRFSAERLKGVDSTLKIQPAKLEDSAVYLCASSSTGGYQPQHFGDGTRLSIL.

This chain links TRBV4-3 with TRBJ2-7, with D unclear. CDR3 length equals 16 residues. With 0 bases removed from V and 2 bases from J, the gap between germline ends came to 14 bases. Germline lookup yields CDR1 LGHNA and CDR2 YSLEER. CDR3 sequence: CASSQDFTSPTYEQYF. As DNA, the CDR3 is TGCGCCAGCAGCCAAGATTTTACTTCACCTACCTACGAGCAGTACTTC.

This chain joins TRBV7-2 and TRBJ2-5, with 9 bases aligning to TRBD2. Germline V gene data show CDR1 as SGHTA and CDR2 as FQGNSA. The CDR3 loop spans 18 amino acids. The J segment lost 1 base and the V segment lost 4 bases, leaving 13 bases of the junction unmatched. The CDR3 sequence: CASSSSLGLAGRQETQYF. In nucleotides, the CDR3 is TGTGCCAGCAGCTCCTCCCTCGGGCTAGCGGGACGCCAAGAGACCCAGTACTTC. The variable domain in full, completed from reference TRBV7-2 and TRBJ2-5, reads GAGVSQSPSNKVTEKGKDVELRCDPISGHTALYWYRQSLGQGLEFLIYFQGNSAPDKSGLPSDRFSAERTGGSVSTLTIQRTQQEDSAVYLCASSSSLGLAGRQETQYFGPGTRLLVL.

The chain employs TRBV28 and TRBJ2-7; 11 nucleotides agree with TRBD2. The germline V gene has CDR1 MDHEN and CDR2 SYDVKM. The length of the CDR3 is 14 residues. With 5 bases clipped from V and 4 bases from J, the junction kept 4 bases outside the gene matches. The CDR3 reads CASSGTSGLYEQYF. The CDR3 DNA is TGTGCCAGCAGTGGGACTAGCGGTCTTTACGAGCAGTACTTC.

The rearrangement joins TRBV28 to TRBJ1-4, with D perhaps TRBD1 (5 bases). CDR3 size: 15 residues. V gave up 2 bases and J gave up 7 bases, with 14 bases separating them. Germline V gene data show CDR1 as MDHEN and CDR2 as SYDVKM. CDR3 in amino acids: CASSLPRGGGEKLFF. In nucleotides, the CDR3 is TGTGCCAGCAGTTTACCCCGCGGGGGTGGTGAAAAACTGTTTTTT.

The chain joins TRBV5-1 to TRBJ1-1; 9 nucleotides align to TRBD1. The junction had 2 bases not matched to a gene; V was cut back by 3 bases and J by 2 bases. CDR3 length: 14 residues. Germline V gives CDR1 SGHRS, CDR2 YFSETQ. The CDR3, as DNA: TGCGCCAGCAGCTGGGGACAGGGCAACACTGAAGCTTTCTTT. Encoded protein: CASSWGQGNTEAFF.

On this clone itself: A read error may account for a junction end that differs from germline. The chain has TRBV9 and TRBJ2-6; D is unclear. Germline loops: CDR1 SGDLS, CDR2 YYNGEE. The CDR3 spans 11 residues. CDR3 nucleotides: TGCCACAGAACTGGGGCCAACGTCCTGACTTTC. Protein product: CHRTGANVLTF.

This chain joins TRBV7-9 and TRBJ1-1; the match to TRBD1 covers 7 bases. Germline CDR1 is SEHNR and CDR2 is FQNEAQ (reference sequence). This CDR3 contains 14 residues. The V segment lost 2 bases and the J segment 3 bases; nucleotides outside the gene matches: 3. In DNA, the CDR3 is TGTGCCAGCAGCTTAAGGGGGCAGGACACTGAAGCTTTCTTT. This encodes CASSLRGQDTEAFF.

This clone has a handful of counts. The V gene is TRBV6-6, the J gene TRBJ2-4; 7 bases map to TRBD2. J was trimmed by 1 base and V by 6 bases; bases with no gene match: 9. The CDR3 contains 16 residues. Germline V lookup: CDR1 MNHNY, CDR2 SVGAGI (reference sequence). The CDR3 sequence is CASRPNPGGAKNIQYF. The CDR3 nucleotides are TGTGCCAGCAGACCAAACCCCGGGGGGGCCAAAAACATTCAGTACTTC.

This clone was seen a few times. The chain combines TRBV2 with TRBJ2-2; 8 nucleotides agree with TRBD2. This CDR3 has 16 amino acids. Germline CDR1 reads SNHLY; CDR2 reads FYNNEI. J gave up 2 bases and V 3 bases, and 5 bases lay outside the gene matches. CDR3 in DNA: TGTGCCAGCAGTGACCCTAGCGGGTTCAACACCGGGGAGCTGTTTTTT. As protein: CASSDPSGFNTGELFF.

The chain is built from TRBV7-3 and TRBJ2-7; D remains unclear. The CDR3 covers 13 residues. CDR1 and CDR2 (germline): SGHTA, FQGTGA. Between the trimmed V and J ends, which lost 2 bases and 1 base, there was a span of 6 bases. The CDR3 nucleotides read TGTGCCAGCAGCTTAGGCAGATCCTACGAGCAGTACTTC. This translates into CASSLGRSYEQYF. Combining the CDR3 with reference TRBV7-3 and TRBJ2-7 gives the whole variable domain GAGVSQTPSNKVTEKGKYVELRCDPISGHTALYWYRQSLGQGPEFLIYFQGTGAADDSGLPNDRFFAVRPEGSVSTLKIQRTERGDSAVYLCASSLGRSYEQYFGPGTRLTVT.

As concerns this clone: The junction differs from germline at one of its ends, possibly a read error. V and J are TRBV7-9 and TRBJ1-2, with unresolved D. CDR1 is SEHNR and CDR2 is FQNEAQ in the germline V gene (reference sequence). CDR3 size: 14 residues. Here the CDR3 DNA reads TGCGCCAGCAGCCAAGACCCGGGAGGCTATGGCTACACCTTC. Amino acid sequence: CASSQDPGGYGYTF.

The V gene is TRBV11-3, the J gene TRBJ2-7; 7 nucleotides line up with TRBD2. J lost 2 bases, V lost 1 base, and 8 bases had no gene match. This CDR3 region has 16 residues. CDR1 is SGHNT and CDR2 is YENEEA in the germline V gene. CDR3 DNA: TGTGCCAGCAGCTTAGGGCCCCGGGAGGCAGCCTACGAGCAGTACTTC. Translation gives CASSLGPREAAYEQYF.

The sample holds a few counts of this clone. The CDR3 DNA is TGTGCCAGTAGTATGCGGACAATGAACACTGAAGCTTTCTTT. This encodes CASSMRTMNTEAFF. V gene TRBV19 combines with J gene TRBJ1-1; D perhaps matches TRBD1 (5 bases). From germline, CDR1 is LNHDA and CDR2 SQIVND (reference sequence). This CDR3 spans 14 amino acids. With 3 bases removed from V and 0 bases from J, the gap between germline ends came to 8 bases.

This clone was recorded a few times. V gene TRBV7-6 combines with J gene TRBJ2-7, with a possible D match to TRBD1 (5 bases). Germline V gene sequence: CDR1 SGHVS, CDR2 FNYEAQ. The CDR3 sequence is 14 residues long. The V end was cut by 2 bases, the J end by 2 bases, with 10 bases between. The CDR3 region has the DNA TGTGCCAGCAGCTTATCAGGGCTAACCTACGAGCAGTACTTC. Its translation: CASSLSGLTYEQYF.

The rearrangement joins TRBV18 to TRBJ2-1, with TRBD2 matching 8 bases. The ends lost 5 bases at V and 1 base at J; junction bases unmatched: 4. The CDR3 is 15 residues long. The germline CDR1 and CDR2 sequences are KGHSH and LQKENI. The CDR3 sequence is CASSGLAGSYNEQFF. The DNA for the CDR3 is TGTGCCAGCTCAGGACTAGCCGGGTCCTACAATGAGCAGTTCTTC.

CDR3 bases: TGTGCCAGCAGCTCAGCTGGTAGCGGGAGTCGCGAGCAGTACTTC. Protein product: CASSSAGSGSREQYF. This chain connects TRBV7-2 to TRBJ2-7, with TRBD2 matching 9 bases. Germline CDR1 SGHTA, CDR2 FQGNSA. V was pared by 4 bases and J by 6 bases, with 10 bases of the junction left unmatched. The CDR3 length is 15 residues. Together with reference TRBV7-2 and TRBJ2-7, the CDR3 gives the full variable domain: GAGVSQSPSNKVTEKGKDVELRCDPISGHTALYWYRQSLGQGLEFLIYFQGNSAPDKSGLPSDRFSAERTGGSVSTLTIQRTQQEDSAVYLCASSSAGSGSREQYFGPGTRLTVT.

V gene TRBV5-1 combines with J gene TRBJ1-4; 7 bases fit TRBD1. Per the germline V gene, CDR1 is SGHRS and CDR2 is YFSETQ. The V gene end was trimmed by 2 bases and the J gene end by 7 bases; junction bases not matched to a gene: 14. The CDR3 covers 17 residues. The DNA of the CDR3 is TGCGCCAGCAGCTTCTACGGGACAGTGGGAGGTGGTGAAAAACTGTTTTTT. Protein sequence: CASSFYGTVGGGEKLFF. Full variable domain (outside the CDR3, taken from reference TRBV5-1 and TRBJ1-4): KAGVTQTPRYLIKTRGQQVTLSCSPISGHRSVSWYQQTPGQGLQFLFEYFSETQRNKGNFPGRFSGRQFSNSRSEMNVSTLELGDSALYLCASSFYGTVGGGEKLFFGSGTQLSVL.

The chain uses TRBV2 and TRBJ2-1; 7 bases agree with TRBD1. The CDR3 is made up of 15 amino acids. Germline CDR1 is SNHLY and CDR2 is FYNNEI. The V gene end was trimmed by 3 bases and the J gene end by 8 bases; junction bases not matched to a gene: 10. The CDR3 DNA is TGTGCCAGCAGTGATGCAGGGGGAGATAACGATGAGCAGTTCTTC. It encodes CASSDAGGDNDEQFF.

The gene calls are TRBV7-3 and TRBJ1-2; D is ambiguous. The germline V and J ends were trimmed by 6 bases and 8 bases, with 16 bases remaining between them. Per the germline V gene, CDR1 is SGHTA and CDR2 is FQGTGA. The CDR3 sequence is 13 residues long. CDR3 region: CASSSDRRRGYTF. CDR3 bases: TGTGCCAGCAGTTCCGACCGGAGAAGGGGCTACACCTTC.

The V call is TRBV28, the J call TRBJ1-1, with 7 nucleotides matching TRBD1. This CDR3 has 18 residues. Germline V gives CDR1 MDHEN, CDR2 SYDVKM. The ends lost 6 bases at V and 3 bases at J; junction bases unmatched: 19. The CDR3 nucleotides read TGTGCCAGCAGGCGCGCCAGGGGGTTGGGCATTGAGGACACTGAAGCTTTCTTT. This codes for CASRRARGLGIEDTEAFF.

The chain joins TRBV7-2 to TRBJ2-3, with 9 bases identical to TRBD1. CDR3 size: 15 residues. Germline CDR1 reads SGHTA; CDR2 reads FQGNSA. With V trimmed by 9 bases and J by 1 base, 8 bases remained unmatched. The CDR3 sequence: CASIFRDRGTDTQYF. DNA of the CDR3: TGTGCCAGTATCTTCCGGGACAGGGGCACAGATACGCAGTATTTT. The full variable domain, with the rest looked up from reference TRBV7-2 and TRBJ2-3, is GAGVSQSPSNKVTEKGKDVELRCDPISGHTALYWYRQSLGQGLEFLIYFQGNSAPDKSGLPSDRFSAERTGGSVSTLTIQRTQQEDSAVYLCASIFRDRGTDTQYFGPGTRLTVL.